These 32 T cell receptor beta chains were sequenced from one sample in a study of low-dose radiotherapy and immunotherapy resistance in tumors. cDNA synthesis used a TRAV/TRBV-specific primer set for both chains. TCRs were amplified for around 20 PCR cycles with a constant-region primer and V-primer adapter. One entry per CDR3 protein results from TCRdb running MiXCR on the reads. Of around 79,000 distinct CDR3 sequences in the sample, about 19% were seen once. Time point: before trial treatment. This material consisted of PBMCs, taken before treatment. These TCRs come from a male donor with prostate cancer.

This clonotype was observed many times. The V gene is TRBV4-1, the J gene TRBJ1-5, with 9 bases matching TRBD1. With V trimmed by 0 bases and J by 6 bases, 3 bases remained unmatched. Germline V gene sequence: CDR1 MGHRA, CDR2 YSYEKL. There are 15 residues in the CDR3. The CDR3 DNA follows: TGCGCCAGCAGCCAAGAAACAGGGGGCGGTCAGCCCCAGCATTTT. Its translation is CASSQETGGGQPQHF.

This clonotype was recorded at least ten times. V usage is TRBV10-2 and J usage is TRBJ2-2; possible D gene TRBD2, 5 bases. The CDR3 is 16 amino acids. V dropped 8 bases and J dropped 3 bases, with 19 bases sitting between them. The germline gives CDR1 WSHSY, CDR2 SAAADI. The CDR3 DNA reads as TGCGCCAGCGCACGGCAGAGCGGCTCCCACACCGGGGAGCTGTTTTTT. Amino acid sequence: CASARQSGSHTGELFF.

This clonotype was picked up many times. This chain joins TRBV11-2 and TRBJ2-1; 9 bases match TRBD2. V was pared by 7 bases and J by 0 bases, with 19 bases of the junction left unmatched. The CDR3 consists of 20 residues. The V gene's germline CDR1 is SGHAT and CDR2 FQNNGV. The CDR3 nucleotides read TGTGCCAGCACCTTGGGGGGGAGGCCCTATAGCGGGAGCTCCTACAATGAGCAGTTCTTC. It codes for CASTLGGRPYSGSSYNEQFF.

This clonotype was seen ten or more times. The chain joins TRBV20-1 to TRBJ2-7; D not resolved. V gave up 2 bases and J gave up 12 bases, with 17 bases separating them. Germline V gene data show CDR1 as DFQATT and CDR2 as SNEGSKA (reference sequence). The CDR3 runs to 12 residues. The CDR3 DNA is TGCAGTGCTAGATTAGAAAGCCTAGATTCGTACTTC. The encoded protein is CSARLESLDSYF.

With regard to this clonotype: A read error likely explains this, since a far larger clone differs by one base. The V call is TRBV9, the J call TRBJ1-1; a possible D gene is TRBD1 (6 bases). This CDR3 has 15 amino acids. Trimming took off 4 bases at V and 6 bases at J, with 19 bases between the two ends. The V gene's germline CDR1 is SGDLS and CDR2 YYNGEE. CDR3 protein: CASSQDHGGGAEAFF. CDR3 in DNA: TGTGCCAGCAGCCAAGATCATGGGGGCGGCGCTGAAGCTTTCTTT.

The rearrangement joins TRBV2 to TRBJ2-5, with a possible D match to TRBD2 (5 bases). Germline values: CDR1 SNHLY, CDR2 FYNNEI. V lost 8 bases, J lost 9 bases, and 13 bases lay in between. The CDR3 has 11 amino acids. The CDR3 coding sequence is TGTGCCAGCGCTAGGGAGCCGCCCCAGTACTTC. Encoded protein: CASAREPPQYF.

The rearrangement uses TRBV12-3 or TRBV12-4 and TRBJ2-2; D is ambiguous. Between the trimmed V and J ends, which lost 2 bases and 7 bases, there was a span of 8 bases. The CDR3 totals 13 residues. This CDR3 is CASSLKGIGELFF. The DNA for the CDR3 is TGTGCCAGCAGTTTAAAGGGAATCGGGGAGCTGTTTTTT.

The table lists this clonotype with a few counts. The rearrangement joins TRBV12-3 or TRBV12-4 to TRBJ1-1; D unclear. The V end was cut by 6 bases, the J end by 4 bases, with 9 bases between. The CDR3 totals 12 residues. CDR3 sequence: CASSRIRTEAFF. The CDR3 nucleotides are TGTGCCAGCAGCCGAATTCGCACTGAAGCTTTCTTT.

This clonotype was recorded at least ten times. This chain uses TRBV2 with TRBJ2-2; D is unclear. This CDR3 comprises 12 residues. Germline V CDR1 and CDR2: SNHLY, FYNNEI. CDR3 sequence: CALQTLAGELFF. Written as DNA, the CDR3 is TGTGCACTCCAGACCCTCGCCGGGGAGCTGTTTTTT.

In its sample, this clonotype was seen many times. V and J are TRBV29-1 and TRBJ2-5, with TRBD2 matching over 8 bases. CDR3 size: 13 residues. Germline V gene lookup returns CDR1 SQVTM and CDR2 ANQGSEA. J lost 5 bases, V lost 4 bases, and 6 bases had no gene match. CDR3 region: CSVGAGGFETQYF. The CDR3 coding sequence is TGCAGCGTTGGGGCGGGGGGTTTTGAGACCCAGTACTTC.

This clonotype was seen many times. The rearrangement links TRBV12-3 or TRBV12-4 to TRBJ2-3, with D unclear. V lost 6 bases and J 4 bases, leaving 17 bases between the germline ends. The CDR3 extends over 15 amino acids. The CDR3 is CASRPTPPGPDTQYF. The DNA for the CDR3 is TGTGCCAGCAGGCCGACTCCGCCCGGACCAGATACGCAGTATTTT.

This chain uses TRBV6-2 or TRBV6-3 with TRBJ1-5; D not certain. The CDR3 totals 12 residues. Trimming took off 5 bases at V and 5 bases at J, with 7 bases between the two ends. Germline V gene lookup returns CDR1 MNHEY and CDR2 SVGEGT. The DNA for the CDR3 is TGTGCCAGCAGTAGGAGAGATCAGCCCCAGCATTTT. Translated: CASSRRDQPQHF.

This clonotype has only a few counts. The chain couples TRBV6-1 to TRBJ2-7, with D possibly TRBD2 on 7 matching bases. This CDR3 is built from 17 residues. The V gene's germline CDR1 is MNHNS and CDR2 SASEGT. V was trimmed by 6 bases and J by 1 base, leaving 22 bases between them. The chain's CDR3 is CASSRGGGTDRSYEQYF. The CDR3, as DNA: TGTGCCAGCAGCCGAGGCGGGGGCACAGATAGGTCCTACGAGCAGTACTTC.

This clonotype occurred many times. This chain connects TRBV5-1 to TRBJ1-1, with TRBD1 as a possible D gene (5 bases). The CDR3 consists of 16 residues. Germline values: CDR1 SGHRS, CDR2 YFSETQ. Trimming cost V 4 bases and J 0 bases, with 16 bases left between them. The CDR3 reads CASSPDPGTMNTEAFF. The CDR3, as DNA: TGCGCCAGCAGCCCGGACCCGGGGACGATGAACACTGAAGCTTTCTTT.

Regarding this clonotype: This could be a read error, since a much larger clone is one nucleotide away. This CDR3 fails to terminate in the conserved phenylalanine or tryptophan, so it likely reflects a read error. The genes are TRBV27 and TRBJ2-5; 8 bases are a match to TRBD1. The CDR3 is 15 residues long. Germline values: CDR1 MNHEY, CDR2 SMNVEV (reference sequence). V was pared by 2 bases and J by 5 bases, with 7 bases of the junction left unmatched. CDR3 DNA sequence: TGTGCCAGCAGTTTAGCAGGGGGCTTTGGGGAGACCCAGTACTCC. This codes for CASSLAGGFGETQYS.

This clonotype has a count of ten or more. The chain is built from TRBV20-1 and TRBJ2-7; the D is unclear. The V gene lost 3 bases and the J gene lost 3 bases, with 15 bases spanning the gap. From germline, CDR1 is DFQATT and CDR2 SNEGSKA (reference sequence). The CDR3 runs to 14 residues. CDR3 nucleotide sequence: TGCAGTGCTAGCCTGTATGGACGGAGCTACGAGCAGTACTTC. It specifies CSASLYGRSYEQYF.

This clonotype was seen many times. The DNA of the CDR3 is TGTGCCTGGAGTGACAGGGTTAGCTCTGGAAACACCATATATTTT. This sequence encodes CAWSDRVSSGNTIYF. The V and J genes are TRBV30 and TRBJ1-3; tentatively, D is TRBD1 (6 bases). Trimming took off 1 base at V and 0 bases at J, with 10 bases between the two ends. The CDR3 extends over 15 amino acids. Germline CDR1 is GTSNPN and CDR2 is SVGIG (reference sequence).

In its sample, this clonotype was seen many times. V gene TRBV7-2 combines with J gene TRBJ2-7, with 8 nucleotides matching TRBD2. The CDR3 sequence is 15 residues long. Losses at the gene ends were 5 bases for V and 1 base for J; bases not matched to a gene: 7. Germline V CDR1 and CDR2: SGHTA, FQGNSA. This CDR3 reads CASSELAGISYEQYF. The CDR3 DNA is TGTGCCAGCAGCGAATTAGCGGGGATATCCTACGAGCAGTACTTC.

This clonotype was detected a few times. This sequence joins TRBV5-1 and TRBJ2-5, with D tentatively TRBD1 or TRBD2 (5 bases each). Per germline, CDR1 SGHRS and CDR2 YFSETQ. This CDR3 comprises 14 residues. The V and J ends lost 5 bases and 2 bases respectively, with 13 bases between them. The CDR3 spells CASRTGRGQETQYF. The CDR3 DNA reads as TGCGCCAGCAGAACAGGACGGGGTCAAGAGACCCAGTACTTC.

The J gene is TRBJ2-7, the V gene TRBV12-3 or TRBV12-4, with TRBD1 matching over 7 bases. V dropped 2 bases and J dropped 1; count of bases not matched to a gene: 8. This CDR3 spans 16 amino acids. The CDR3: CASSLIVTGLSYEQYF. CDR3 in DNA: TGTGCCAGCAGTTTAATCGTGACAGGGTTATCCTACGAGCAGTACTTC.

This clonotype was found many times. The chain couples TRBV28 to TRBJ2-1, with D possibly being TRBD2 (7 bases). The V and J ends lost 2 bases and 0 bases respectively, with 14 bases between them. Germline V gene lookup returns CDR1 MDHEN and CDR2 SYDVKM. The CDR3 extends over 17 amino acids. CDR3 loop: CASSLVAGASSYNEQFF. DNA of the CDR3: TGTGCCAGCAGTTTAGTTGCGGGGGCCAGCTCCTACAATGAGCAGTTCTTC.

This clonotype was recorded many times. The chain uses TRBV18 and TRBJ2-1; 14 positions match TRBD2. The trim removed 5 bases at V and 7 bases at J, leaving 10 bases unmatched. Germline CDR1 is KGHSH and CDR2 is LQKENI. The CDR3 runs to 17 residues. The DNA of the CDR3 is TGTGCCAGCTCAGCGGGACTAGCGGGGGCCCGGGGAAATGAGCAGTTCTTC. Its protein is CASSAGLAGARGNEQFF.

The chain employs TRBV20-1 and TRBJ2-1, with D possibly called TRBD1 or TRBD2 (5 bases each). Germline values: CDR1 DFQATT, CDR2 SNEGSKA (reference sequence). V was clipped by 3 bases and J by 5 bases, with 20 bases between them. The CDR3 spans 16 residues. CDR3 sequence reads: CSARGDTRYPNNEQFF. The CDR3 bases are TGCAGTGCTAGGGGGGATACTAGGTATCCGAACAATGAGCAGTTCTTC.

This clonotype was seen at least ten times. This chain joins TRBV29-1 and TRBJ1-4; tentative D call: TRBD1 (5 bases). This CDR3 has 14 residues. With 6 bases removed from V and 3 bases from J, the gap between germline ends came to 14 bases. The germline gives CDR1 SQVTM, CDR2 ANQGSEA. The CDR3 region has the DNA TGCAGCGTGGCCAAGACAGTCTCTAATGAAAAACTGTTTTTT. Its protein product is CSVAKTVSNEKLFF.

This clonotype has a count of ten or more. The chain couples TRBV28 to TRBJ1-2; D ambiguous. This CDR3 contains 13 residues. In germline, CDR1 is MDHEN, CDR2 SYDVKM. Trimming removed 9 bases from V and 3 bases from J, with 14 bases in between. The chain's CDR3 is CASRRHGYYGYTF. In DNA, the CDR3 is TGTGCCAGTAGGCGGCACGGCTACTATGGCTACACCTTC.

In its sample, this clonotype was seen many times. This chain joins TRBV7-9 and TRBJ2-5; 12 positions match TRBD2. V shed 5 bases, J shed 1 base, and the junction held 5 bases outside the gene matches. The CDR3 has 16 residues. Germline-derived CDR1 and CDR2 are SEHNR and FQNEAQ (reference sequence). The CDR3 loop is CASSLGLAGIQETQYF. Here the CDR3 DNA reads TGTGCCAGCAGCCTAGGACTAGCGGGAATCCAAGAGACCCAGTACTTC. The full variable domain, completed using reference TRBV7-9 and TRBJ2-5, is DTGVSQNPRHKITKRGQNVTFRCDPISEHNRLYWYRQTLGQGPEFLTYFQNEAQLEKSRLLSDRFSAERPKGSFSTLEIQRTEQGDSAMYLCASSLGLAGIQETQYFGPGTRLLVL.

Turning to this clonotype: This could be a read error, since a much larger clone is one nucleotide away. V is TRBV28 and J is TRBJ1-2; D gene ambiguous. Germline lookup yields CDR1 MDHEN and CDR2 SYDVKM. CDR3 length: 14 residues. In nucleotides, the CDR3 is TGTGCCAGCAGTCCGCCGGGGAACCTCTATAGCTACACCTTC. This codes for CASSPPGNLYSYTF.

Ten or more counts support this clonotype. The rearrangement links TRBV7-2 to TRBJ2-1; weak D call: TRBD1 (6 bases). Germline V gene data show CDR1 as SGHTA and CDR2 as FQGNSA. Trimming took 5 bases from V and 7 from J, leaving 15 bases between them. The CDR3 contains 14 residues. The CDR3 nucleotides are TGTGCCAGCAGCAAAAGGACAGAAAAGAATGAGCAGTTCTTC. Translation: CASSKRTEKNEQFF. Full variable domain (outside the CDR3, taken from reference TRBV7-2 and TRBJ2-1): GAGVSQSPSNKVTEKGKDVELRCDPISGHTALYWYRQSLGQGLEFLIYFQGNSAPDKSGLPSDRFSAERTGGSVSTLTIQRTQQEDSAVYLCASSKRTEKNEQFFGPGTRLTVL.

In its sample, this clonotype was seen many times. One junction end disagrees with the germline gene, perhaps due to a read error. V gene TRBV7-7 combines with J gene TRBJ2-1; TRBD2 matches 7 bases. Germline V lookup: CDR1 SSHAT, CDR2 FNYEAQ (reference sequence). The CDR3 is made up of 14 amino acids. CDR3 in amino acids: CASSLASGNNEQFF. The CDR3 DNA sequence: TGTGCTAGCAGCTTAGCTAGCGGCAACAATGAGCAGTTCTTC.

Many counts were recorded for this clonotype. The chain links TRBV6-2 or TRBV6-3 to TRBJ2-7; D possibly uses TRBD1 or TRBD2 (6 bases each). The CDR3 covers 16 residues. V gave up 6 bases and J gave up 7 bases, with 25 bases separating them. Germline V lookup: CDR1 MNHEY, CDR2 SVGEGT. The CDR3 DNA follows: TGTGCCAGCAGCCCAATCATCAGGAGGGGGGCGAGGGAGCAGTACTTC. Its translation is CASSPIIRRGAREQYF.

As regards this clonotype: This is likely an artifact of a read error, given a far larger clone one base away. The chain recombines TRBV6-5 with TRBJ2-1; TRBD2 matches at 10 bases. Germline CDR1 is MNHEY and CDR2 is SVGAGI. This CDR3 is built from 16 residues. V was pared by 0 bases and J by 10 bases, with 9 bases of the junction left unmatched. CDR3 coding DNA: TGTGCCAGCAGTTACTCAGCTAGCGGGAGTAAGTACGAGCAGTTCTTC. Translating gives CASSYSASGSKYEQFF.

The chain has TRBV20-1 and TRBJ1-6; TRBD1 aligns across 10 bases. Germline V gene data show CDR1 as DFQATT and CDR2 as SNEGSKA (reference sequence). V was clipped by 5 bases and J by 6 bases; unmatched bases: 4. The CDR3 length is 14 residues. The CDR3, as DNA: TGCAGTGCTCGACAGGGGGCAAGTAATTCACCCCTCCACTTT. Encoded protein: CSARQGASNSPLHF.